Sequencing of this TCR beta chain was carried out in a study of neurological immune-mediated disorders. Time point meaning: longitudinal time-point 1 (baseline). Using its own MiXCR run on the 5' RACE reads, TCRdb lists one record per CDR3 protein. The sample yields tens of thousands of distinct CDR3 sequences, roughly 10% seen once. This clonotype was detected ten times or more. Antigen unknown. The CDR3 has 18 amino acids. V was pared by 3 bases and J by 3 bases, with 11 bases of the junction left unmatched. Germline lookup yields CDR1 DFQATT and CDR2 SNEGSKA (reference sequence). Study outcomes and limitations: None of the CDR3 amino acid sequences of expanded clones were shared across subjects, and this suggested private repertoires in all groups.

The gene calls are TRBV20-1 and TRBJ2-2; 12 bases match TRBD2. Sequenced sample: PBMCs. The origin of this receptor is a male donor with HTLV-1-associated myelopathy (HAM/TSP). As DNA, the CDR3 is TGCAGTGCTAGTAAGACTAGCGGGGGCTCGGCGGACACCGGGGAGCTGTTTTTT. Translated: CSASKTSGGSADTGELFF.